This is a list of T cell receptor beta chains from one sample in a study of cytomegalovirus exposure and HLA in healthy donors. Libraries were prepared by immunoSEQ multiplex PCR; TCRdb keeps only in-frame clonotypes and omits some of them. The sample lists about 64,000 clones; roughly 80% were seen once. Sequences were obtained from PBMCs. These TCRs come from a male donor in good health and CMV-seropositive. The CDR3 runs from the conserved cysteine through the conserved F or W. A D gene is named only where the DNA matches it firmly.

TRBD1,14,TRBV2,TRBJ1-3,CASRDRVSGNTIYF
-,11,TRBV6-5,TRBJ2-5,CASRNKETQYF
-,14,TRBV30,TRBJ1-1,CAWSVSYGGTEAFF
-,15,TRBV5-6,TRBJ1-2,CASSLYVAGDYGYTF
-,14,TRBV6-1,TRBJ1-1,CASSESRQSPEAFF
-,13,TRBV19,TRBJ2-7,CASRDGTSYEQYF
TRBD1,17,TRBV5-1,TRBJ2-2,CASSLAKGAANTGELFF
-,14,TRBV4-3,TRBJ2-7,CASSQAYGSYEQYF
TRBD1,14,TRBV13,TRBJ2-1,CASSFQDRENEQFF
TRBD1,14,TRBV29-1,TRBJ1-1,CSALDRGLNTEAFF
TRBD2,14,TRBV6-1,TRBJ2-5,CASGSGGPGETQYF
-,12,TRBV13,TRBJ1-3,CASSLGGNTIYF
-,9,TRBV6-4,TRBJ1-2,CATLAGYTF
TRBD1,14,TRBV10-3,TRBJ2-4,CAISVNRGANIQYF
TRBD1,14,TRBV7-9,TRBJ2-7,CASSETGLSYEQYF
TRBD1,15,TRBV27,TRBJ1-5,CASSLLTGGNQPQHF
TRBD2,15,TRBV7-2,TRBJ2-2,CASSLTGGDTGELFF
TRBD1,15,TRBV6-1,TRBJ1-2,CASRQTGVPNYGYTF
-,14,TRBV4-2,TRBJ1-2,CASSQEKSDYGYTF
-,14,TRBV19,TRBJ2-7,CASRMTDASYEQYF
TRBD2,15,TRBV10-2,TRBJ2-2,CASSEAGGSNGELFF
TRBD1,15,TRBV6-5,TRBJ2-2,CASRTGGANTGELFF
TRBD1,18,TRBV5-6,TRBJ2-4,CASSFSGTGNMKRNIQYF
TRBD1,15,TRBV5-5,TRBJ1-5,CASSLEGGPDQPQHF
TRBD1,15,TRBV28,TRBJ1-6,CASSQDRAYNSPLHF
-,14,TRBV28,TRBJ1-1,CASSAEQGNTEAFF
-,16,TRBV18,TRBJ2-2,CASSPSPAVNTGELFF